Detailed here is one T cell receptor beta chain. After extraction with the RNeasy kit, about 0.45 to 1 ug of the RNA was reverse transcribed using random hexamers. Coverage of TCR beta CDR3 amplification by immunoSEQ multiplex PCR extended to 54 Vbeta and 13 Jbeta. A single record per CDR3 protein comes from TCRdb applying MiXCR to the immunoSEQ multiplex PCR reads. The sample includes 100,000 to 150,000 distinct CDR3 sequences, around 85% of them seen just once. TCR beta sequences were obtained from blood CD8+ and CD4+ T cells. Isolation of CD8+ and CD4+ T cells was performed negatively, whereas enrichment of TEMRA cells was done by FACS. This entry belongs to a study of CD8 T cells in Susac syndrome. This CDR3 is built from 16 residues. The V and J ends lost 1 base and 0 bases respectively, with 10 bases between them. The V gene's germline CDR1 is LNHDA and CDR2 SQIVND (reference sequence).

Sequencing was carried out using CD8+ T cells from PBMCs. This sequence joins TRBV19 and TRBJ2-1, with D possibly being TRBD2 (5 bases). The source is a human donor with multiple sclerosis. The CDR3 sequence: CASSIGLAGSYNEQFF. The CDR3 coding sequence is TGTGCCAGTAGTATAGGCCTAGCAGGCTCCTACAATGAGCAGTTCTTC.